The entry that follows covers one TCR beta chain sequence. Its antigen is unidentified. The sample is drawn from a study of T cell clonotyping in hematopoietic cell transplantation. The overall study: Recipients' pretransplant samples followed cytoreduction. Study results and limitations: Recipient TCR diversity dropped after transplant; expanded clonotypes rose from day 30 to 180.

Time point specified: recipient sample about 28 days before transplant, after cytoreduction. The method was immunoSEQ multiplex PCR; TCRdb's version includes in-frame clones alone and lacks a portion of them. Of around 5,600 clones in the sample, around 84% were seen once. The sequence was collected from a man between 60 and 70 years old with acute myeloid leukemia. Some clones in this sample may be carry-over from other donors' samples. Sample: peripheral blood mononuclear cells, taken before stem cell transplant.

In nucleotides, the CDR3 is TGTGCCACCAGCATCGGGGTAGGCTACGAGCAGTACTTC. It is translated as CATSIGVGYEQYF. The rearrangement joins TRBV15 to TRBJ2-7, with D perhaps TRBD2 (5 bases). Trimming pared 4 bases from V and 3 bases from J, leaving 10 bases between. Germline V gene lookup returns CDR1 LNHNV and CDR2 YYDKDF (reference sequence). The CDR3 length is 13 residues.